A single sample is the source of the 11 T cell receptor beta chains below, sequenced in a study of T-cell reconstitution after alpha-beta-depleted transplantation in children. Unique molecular identifiers were incorporated when the TCRbeta library was constructed. One entry per CDR3 protein results from TCRdb running MiXCR on the PCR reads. The sample lists a few hundred thousand distinct CDR3 sequences, 9.7% occurring once. Sample: PBMCs from the stem cell graft donor, taken from the stem cell graft. All receptors derive from a human donor who donated a stem cell graft to a child with SCID.

Many counts were recorded for this clonotype. V usage is TRBV20-1 and J usage is TRBJ2-1, with 7 bases fitting TRBD2. Germline CDR1 reads DFQATT; CDR2 reads SNEGSKA (reference sequence). The CDR3 loop spans 16 amino acids. J was trimmed by 0 bases and V by 0 bases; bases with no gene match: 5. CDR3 protein: CSARERRGSSYNEQFF. The CDR3 DNA sequence: TGCAGTGCTAGAGAACGGCGGGGGAGCTCCTACAATGAGCAGTTCTTC.

This clonotype was recorded at least ten times. The chain carries TRBV9 and TRBJ2-3; 11 nucleotides align to TRBD2. With V trimmed by 3 bases and J by 4 bases, 7 bases remained unmatched. The CDR3 contains 16 residues. Germline CDR1 reads SGDLS; CDR2 reads YYNGEE. The CDR3 nucleotides are TGTGCCAGCAGCGGGGATCTAGCGGGGGGCGCAGATACGCAGTATTTT. This translates into CASSGDLAGGADTQYF.

The CDR3 sequence: CASSSGTGTIEQYF. In nucleotides, the CDR3 is TGCGCCAGCAGCTCGGGGACAGGGACCATAGAGCAGTACTTC. The chain has TRBV5-1 and TRBJ2-7, with TRBD1 matching 9 bases. The germline V gene encodes CDR1 SGHRS and CDR2 YFSETQ. This CDR3 has 14 amino acids. Trimming removed 3 bases from V and 7 bases from J; junction bases left unmatched: 8. Drawing the rest from reference TRBV5-1 and TRBJ2-7, the complete variable domain is KAGVTQTPRYLIKTRGQQVTLSCSPISGHRSVSWYQQTPGQGLQFLFEYFSETQRNKGNFPGRFSGRQFSNSRSEMNVSTLELGDSALYLCASSSGTGTIEQYFGPGTRLTVT.

The chain links TRBV5-1 to TRBJ1-1; TRBD1 might be the D (6 bases). The CDR3 consists of 13 residues. With 4 bases removed from V and 3 bases from J, the gap between germline ends came to 10 bases. Germline CDR1 is SGHRS and CDR2 is YFSETQ. The CDR3 here is CASSIQGHTEAFF. CDR3 in DNA: TGCGCCAGCAGCATACAGGGACACACTGAAGCTTTCTTT. Supplemented by reference TRBV5-1 and TRBJ1-1, the full variable domain reads KAGVTQTPRYLIKTRGQQVTLSCSPISGHRSVSWYQQTPGQGLQFLFEYFSETQRNKGNFPGRFSGRQFSNSRSEMNVSTLELGDSALYLCASSIQGHTEAFFGQGTRLTVV.

This clonotype was seen many times. This chain connects TRBV5-1 to TRBJ1-1; no clear D. V was pared by 4 bases and J by 4 bases, with 14 bases between. CDR1 and CDR2 (germline): SGHRS, YFSETQ. The CDR3 extends over 14 amino acids. CDR3 region: CASSIDDGGTEAFF. The CDR3 bases are TGCGCCAGCAGCATAGATGACGGCGGCACTGAAGCTTTCTTT.

This clonotype was picked up many times. The V call is TRBV20-1, the J call TRBJ2-1; 7 nucleotides agree with TRBD2. CDR3 length: 12 amino acids. Germline assignment: CDR1 DFQATT and CDR2 SNEGSKA (reference sequence). V lost 1 base to trimming and J lost 9 bases; unmatched junction nucleotides: 3. DNA for the CDR3: TGCAGTGCTAGAGGGACTAGTTCTGAGCAGTTCTTC. Encoded protein: CSARGTSSEQFF.

There are a few counts of this clonotype. The chain carries TRBV7-6 and TRBJ1-1, with a possible D match to TRBD1 (5 bases). The germline V and J ends were trimmed by 5 bases and 7 bases, with 17 bases remaining between them. The germline gives CDR1 SGHVS, CDR2 FNYEAQ. This CDR3 is 14 amino acids long. CDR3 DNA: TGTGCCAGCAGCCCCCCCGGGGCGGGGGTTGAAGCTTTCTTT. It codes for CASSPPGAGVEAFF.

Many counts were recorded for this clonotype. The chain joins TRBV29-1 to TRBJ2-1, with 11 positions matching TRBD1. The CDR3 sequence is 13 residues long. V trimming: 0 bases; J trimming: 9 bases; junction bases outside the gene matches: 1. Germline V lookup: CDR1 SQVTM, CDR2 ANQGSEA. CDR3 sequence: CSVEEGQGGEQFF. The CDR3 DNA reads as TGCAGCGTTGAAGAGGGACAGGGGGGTGAGCAGTTCTTC.

This clonotype was detected only once. V and J are TRBV2 and TRBJ1-1; D is unclear. Trimming shortened V by 2 bases and J by 1 base, and 8 bases separated the two germline ends. The CDR3 is 14 amino acids. Germline V gene sequence: CDR1 SNHLY, CDR2 FYNNEI. CDR3 region: CASSELGRNTEAFF. In DNA, the CDR3 is TGTGCCAGCAGTGAACTAGGCAGGAACACTGAAGCTTTCTTT.

Ten or more counts support this clonotype. This chain connects TRBV19 to TRBJ2-7; D is unresolved. V was pared by 7 bases and J by 9 bases, with 16 bases between. The CDR3 has 12 residues. Germline V lookup: CDR1 LNHDA, CDR2 SQIVND (reference sequence). CDR3 sequence reads: CASKKPGVRQYF. The CDR3 DNA reads as TGTGCCAGTAAGAAACCTGGGGTACGGCAGTACTTC.

This rearrangement joins TRBV20-1 to TRBJ2-5; no clear D gene. CDR3 length: 14 amino acids. CDR1 and CDR2 from the germline V gene are DFQATT and SNEGSKA (reference sequence). The ends were cut back, 2 bases at V and 4 bases at J, with 14 bases in the middle. CDR3 amino acids: CSARTASGGETQYF. In nucleotides, the CDR3 is TGCAGTGCTAGAACGGCTTCCGGTGGAGAGACCCAGTACTTC.